Here is one T cell receptor beta chain with its context. The antigen is unknown. The V and J ends lost 0 bases and 5 bases, in that order; junction bases with no gene match: 4. This CDR3 is 15 amino acids long. Germline loops: CDR1 SGHNT, CDR2 YYREEE (reference sequence). These data belong to a study of graft-versus-host responses after intestinal transplantation. The study's findings and limits: GvH clones were found in recipient marrow; some appeared first in ileum or blood.

Libraries were prepared by immunoSEQ multiplex PCR; TCRdb keeps only in-frame clonotypes and omits some of them. The data hold 90,000 to 150,000 clones, with over 85% observed a single time. The receptor comes from a human donor who received an intestinal transplant. This specimen consisted of unstimulated CD4+ T cells sorted from spleen or lymph node cells, obtained before intestinal transplant. The chain has TRBV5-4 and TRBJ2-3; 9 bases agree with TRBD2. CDR3 sequence (DNA): TGTGCCAGCAGCTTGGGTCTAGCGGGATTAGATACGCAGTATTTT. Residues: CASSLGLAGLDTQYF.